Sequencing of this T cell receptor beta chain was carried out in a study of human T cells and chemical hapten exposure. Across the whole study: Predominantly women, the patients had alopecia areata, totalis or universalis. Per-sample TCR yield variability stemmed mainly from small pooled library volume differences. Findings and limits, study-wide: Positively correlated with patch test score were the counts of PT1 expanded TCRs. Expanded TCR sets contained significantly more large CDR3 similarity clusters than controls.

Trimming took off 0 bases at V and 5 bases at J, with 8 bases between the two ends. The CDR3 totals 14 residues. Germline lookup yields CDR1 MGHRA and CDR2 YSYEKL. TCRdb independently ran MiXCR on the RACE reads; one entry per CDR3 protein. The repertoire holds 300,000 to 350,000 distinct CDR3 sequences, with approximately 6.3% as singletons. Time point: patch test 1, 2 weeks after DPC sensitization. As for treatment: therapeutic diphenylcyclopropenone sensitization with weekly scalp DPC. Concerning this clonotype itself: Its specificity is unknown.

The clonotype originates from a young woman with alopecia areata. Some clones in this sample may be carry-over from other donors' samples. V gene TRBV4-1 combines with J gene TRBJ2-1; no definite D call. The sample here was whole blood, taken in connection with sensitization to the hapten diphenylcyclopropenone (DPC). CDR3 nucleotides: TGCGCCAGCAGCCAAGATCCGGAGCACAATGAGCAGTTCTTC. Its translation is CASSQDPEHNEQFF.